Only a few counts were recorded for the clone carrying this TCR beta chain. Participants were aged roughly 18 to 90 years, lived in over 20 US areas, and enrolled virtually. Cohort allocation depended upon clinical history that participants reported. The data were obtained in a study of blood T cell repertoires in COVID-19. Study-level background: The United States, Italy and Spain were the sources of the acute and convalescent COVID-19 samples.

Under the authors' procedure: Using reference gene primer amplification, nucleated cell counts were estimated. Only in-frame clones appear in the TCRdb table, and some are missing; sequencing was by immunoSEQ multiplex PCR. V and J calls and clone size are given by that table; D and trimming were obtained from the DNA. The data show a few hundred thousand clones, roughly 88% seen once. The origin of this receptor is a woman in her forties or fifties who had recovered from COVID-19. Sequencing was done on a sample of PBMCs or T cells enriched from blood (not recorded which).

Here the CDR3 DNA reads TGCGCCAGCAGCTTGGTGGGGGCCTCGCCCACAGATACGCAGTATTTT. Amino acid sequence: CASSLVGASPTDTQYF. The chain combines TRBV5-1 with TRBJ2-3; possibly TRBD1 for D (6 bases). The ends were cut back, 0 bases at V and 2 bases at J, with 13 bases in the middle. Germline V gives CDR1 SGHRS, CDR2 YFSETQ. The CDR3 sequence is 16 residues long.